This T cell receptor (beta chain) appears in the sequencing data of a study of T cell repertoires in cytomegalovirus infection. Across the whole study: An indication of both CMV infection and matching HLA type came from public TCR beta signatures.

In the case of this clonotype: What it binds is not known.

Unmatched junction bases numbered 6, after V lost 3 bases and J lost 7 bases. Germline loops: CDR1 KGHSH, CDR2 LQKENI. This CDR3 comprises 16 residues. Notes on the study in general: Based on cumulative public TCR beta family frequency, carriers of CMV plus the relevant HLA were identified. HLA-C-restricted CMV clonotypes gave the most frequent clonotype in two of eight donors.

TCRdb re-called the reads with MiXCR, one entry per CDR3 protein. The sample holds hundreds of thousands of distinct CDR3 sequences, roughly a third seen once. The sequenced sample consisted of PBMCs. The gene calls are TRBV18 and TRBJ2-2, with 12 bases fitting TRBD1. The clonotype originates from a human donor in good health (CMV status not recorded). Some clones in this sample may be carry-over from other donors' samples. The CDR3 here is CASSPGQGASIGELFF. DNA of the CDR3: TGTGCCAGCTCACCGGGACAGGGGGCATCGATCGGGGAGCTGTTTTTT. The full variable domain, its missing parts supplied by reference TRBV18 and TRBJ2-2, is NAGVMQNPRHLVRRRGQEARLRCSPMKGHSHVYWYRQLPEEGLKFMVYLQKENIIDESGMPKERFSAEFPKEGPSILRIQQVVRGDSAAYFCASSPGQGASIGELFFGEGSRLTVL.